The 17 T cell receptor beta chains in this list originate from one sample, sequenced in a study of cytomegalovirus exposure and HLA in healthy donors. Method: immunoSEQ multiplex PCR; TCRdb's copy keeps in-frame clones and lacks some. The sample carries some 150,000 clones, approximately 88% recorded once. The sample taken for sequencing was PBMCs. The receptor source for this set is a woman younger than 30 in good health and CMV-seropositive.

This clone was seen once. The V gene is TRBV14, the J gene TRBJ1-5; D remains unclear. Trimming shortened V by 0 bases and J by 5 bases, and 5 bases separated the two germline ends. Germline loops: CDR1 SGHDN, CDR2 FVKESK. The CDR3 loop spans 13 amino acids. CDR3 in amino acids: CASSQDPYQPQHF. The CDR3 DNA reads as TGTGCCAGCAGCCAAGATCCGTATCAGCCCCAGCATTTT.

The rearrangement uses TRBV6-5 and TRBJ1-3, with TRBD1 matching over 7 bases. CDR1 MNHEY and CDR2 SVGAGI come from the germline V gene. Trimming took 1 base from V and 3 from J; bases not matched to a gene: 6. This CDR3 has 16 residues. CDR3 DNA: TGTGCCAGCAGTTACTTGGAAGGGGGCAGTGGAAACACCATATATTTT. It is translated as CASSYLEGGSGNTIYF.

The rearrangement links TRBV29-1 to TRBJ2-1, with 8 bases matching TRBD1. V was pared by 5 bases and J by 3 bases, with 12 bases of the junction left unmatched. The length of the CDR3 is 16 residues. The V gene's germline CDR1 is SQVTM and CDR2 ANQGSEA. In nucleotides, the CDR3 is TGCAGCGTTTCGCTCTCTGAACAGGGGGACTACAATGAGCAGTTCTTC. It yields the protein CSVSLSEQGDYNEQFF.

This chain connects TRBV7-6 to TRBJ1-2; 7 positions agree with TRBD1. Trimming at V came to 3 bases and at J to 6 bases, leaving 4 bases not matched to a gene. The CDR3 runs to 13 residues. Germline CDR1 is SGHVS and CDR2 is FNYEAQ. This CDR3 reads CASSFVGGNGYTF. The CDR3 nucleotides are TGTGCCAGCAGCTTTGTAGGGGGCAATGGCTACACCTTC.

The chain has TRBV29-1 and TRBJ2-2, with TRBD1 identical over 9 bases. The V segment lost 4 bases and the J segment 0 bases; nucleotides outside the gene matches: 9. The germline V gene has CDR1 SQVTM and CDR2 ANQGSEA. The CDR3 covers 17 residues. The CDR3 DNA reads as TGCAGCGTTGGGTCCCGGGACAGGGACCCGAACACCGGGGAGCTGTTTTTT. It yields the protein CSVGSRDRDPNTGELFF.

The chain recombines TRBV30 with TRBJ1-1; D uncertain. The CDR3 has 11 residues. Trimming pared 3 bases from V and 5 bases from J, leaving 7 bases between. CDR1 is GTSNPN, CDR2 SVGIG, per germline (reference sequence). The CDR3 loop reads CAWRAETEAFF. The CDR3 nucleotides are TGTGCCTGGAGGGCGGAGACTGAAGCTTTCTTT.

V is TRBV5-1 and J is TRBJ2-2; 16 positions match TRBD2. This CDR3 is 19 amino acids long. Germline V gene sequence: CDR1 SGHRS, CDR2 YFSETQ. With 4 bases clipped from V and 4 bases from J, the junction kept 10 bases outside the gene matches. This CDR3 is CASSLGTSGRARGTGELFF. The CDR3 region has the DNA TGCGCCAGCAGCCTCGGGACTAGCGGGAGGGCCCGGGGCACCGGGGAGCTGTTTTTT.

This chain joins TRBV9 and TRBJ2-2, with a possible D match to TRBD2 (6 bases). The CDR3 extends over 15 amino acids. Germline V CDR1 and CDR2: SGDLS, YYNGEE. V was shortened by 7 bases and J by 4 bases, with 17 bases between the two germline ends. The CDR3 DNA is TGTGCCAGCCATCCCGGGACGGGACTCACCGGGGAGCTGTTTTTT. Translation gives CASHPGTGLTGELFF.

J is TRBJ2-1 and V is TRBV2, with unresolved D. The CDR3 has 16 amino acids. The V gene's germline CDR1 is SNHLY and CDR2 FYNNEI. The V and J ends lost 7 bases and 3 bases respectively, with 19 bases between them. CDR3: CASNLPLSASYNEQFF. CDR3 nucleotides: TGTGCCAGCAACCTGCCTCTTTCCGCGAGCTACAATGAGCAGTTCTTC. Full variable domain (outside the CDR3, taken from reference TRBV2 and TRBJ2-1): EPEVTQTPSHQVTQMGQEVILRCVPISNHLYFYWYRQILGQKVEFLVSFYNNEISEKSEIFDDQFSVERPDGSNFTLKIRSTKLEDSAMYFCASNLPLSASYNEQFFGPGTRLTVL.

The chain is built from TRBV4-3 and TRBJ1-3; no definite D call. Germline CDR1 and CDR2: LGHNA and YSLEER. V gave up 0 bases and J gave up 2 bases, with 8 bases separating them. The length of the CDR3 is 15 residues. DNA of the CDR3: TGCGCCAGCAGCCAAGACAGTCTTGCTGGAAACACCATATATTTT. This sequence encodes CASSQDSLAGNTIYF.

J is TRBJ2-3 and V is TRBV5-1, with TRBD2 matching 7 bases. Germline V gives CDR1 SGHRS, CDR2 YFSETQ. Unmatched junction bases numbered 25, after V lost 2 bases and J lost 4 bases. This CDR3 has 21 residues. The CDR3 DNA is TGCGCCAGCAGCTTCCGAATCACACGTGGCGGGAGTAATTATAGCGCAGATACGCAGTATTTT. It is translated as CASSFRITRGGSNYSADTQYF.

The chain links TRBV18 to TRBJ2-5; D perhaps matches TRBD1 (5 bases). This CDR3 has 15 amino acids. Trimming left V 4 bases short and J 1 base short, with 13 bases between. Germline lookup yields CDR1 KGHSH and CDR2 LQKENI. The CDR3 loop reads CASSRTRATQETQYF. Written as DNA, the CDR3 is TGTGCCAGCTCACGTACCAGGGCTACCCAAGAGACCCAGTACTTC.

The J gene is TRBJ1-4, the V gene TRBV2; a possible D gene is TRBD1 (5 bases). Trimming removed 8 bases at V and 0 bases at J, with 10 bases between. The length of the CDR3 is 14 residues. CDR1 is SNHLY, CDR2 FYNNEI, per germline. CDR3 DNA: TGTGCCAGCTGGAGACAGCCAACTAATGAAAAACTGTTTTTT. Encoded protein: CASWRQPTNEKLFF.

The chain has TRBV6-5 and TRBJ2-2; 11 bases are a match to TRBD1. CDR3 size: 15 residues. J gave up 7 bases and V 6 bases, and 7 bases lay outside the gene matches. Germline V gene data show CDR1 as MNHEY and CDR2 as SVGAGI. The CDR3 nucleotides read TGTGCCAGCAGCCTTGGACAGGGGGCGGGCGGGGAGCTGTTTTTT. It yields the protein CASSLGQGAGGELFF.

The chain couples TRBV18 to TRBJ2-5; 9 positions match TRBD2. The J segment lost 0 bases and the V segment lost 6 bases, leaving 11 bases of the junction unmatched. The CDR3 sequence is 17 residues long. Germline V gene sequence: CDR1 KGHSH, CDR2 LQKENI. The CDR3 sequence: CASSPIAGGVNQETQYF. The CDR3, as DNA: TGTGCCAGCTCGCCAATCGCGGGGGGGGTCAACCAAGAGACCCAGTACTTC.

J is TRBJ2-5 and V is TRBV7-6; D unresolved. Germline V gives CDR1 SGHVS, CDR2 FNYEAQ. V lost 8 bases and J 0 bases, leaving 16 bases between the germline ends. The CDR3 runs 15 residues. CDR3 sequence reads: CASALTPRNQETQYF. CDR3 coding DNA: TGTGCCAGCGCTTTAACTCCCCGCAACCAAGAGACCCAGTACTTC.

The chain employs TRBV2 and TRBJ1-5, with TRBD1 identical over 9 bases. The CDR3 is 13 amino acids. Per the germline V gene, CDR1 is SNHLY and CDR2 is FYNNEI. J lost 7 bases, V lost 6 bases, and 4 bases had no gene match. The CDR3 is CASRGTGYQPQHF. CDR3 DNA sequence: TGTGCCAGCAGGGGGACAGGGTACCAGCCCCAGCATTTT. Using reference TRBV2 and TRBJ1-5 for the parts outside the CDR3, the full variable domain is EPEVTQTPSHQVTQMGQEVILRCVPISNHLYFYWYRQILGQKVEFLVSFYNNEISEKSEIFDDQFSVERPDGSNFTLKIRSTKLEDSAMYFCASRGTGYQPQHFGDGTRLSIL.